These T cell receptor beta chains were read from a single sample in a study of tumor-infiltrating lymphocytes in primary liver carcinoma. TCRdb recomputed calls from the multiplex PCR reads with MiXCR, one row per CDR3 protein. The sample comprises approximately 110,000 distinct CDR3 sequences, less than 80% of which are singletons, and around 9.3% rests with the top ten. The material sequenced was liver tumor tissue from sampling region 1. These TCRs come from a woman aged 60-75 years with primary liver carcinoma and hepatitis B virus infection. Each CDR3 is given with its conserved first and last residue. A D gene is named only where the DNA matches it firmly. Size is stated for part of the rows, as once, few or many counts, or as a class when the clone is expanded.

CDR3 DNA: TGTGCCAGCAGCTTAGTGGGCCCTGAAGCTTTCTTT
CDR3 protein: CASSLVGPEAFF
clone size: .
J gene: TRBJ1-1
V gene: TRBV11-2
D gene: .

CDR3 DNA: TGTGCTAGCAGTTTTTTGGCTAGAGGGAGGGACAATGAGCAGTTCTTC
CDR3 protein: CASSFLARGRDNEQFF
clone size: .
J gene: TRBJ2-1
V gene: TRBV12-3/TRBV12-4
D gene: TRBD2

CDR3 DNA: TGTGCCAGCAGCCCCCCGAGATCCATGTACGAGCAGTACTTC
CDR3 protein: CASSPPRSMYEQYF
clone size: few
J gene: TRBJ2-7
V gene: TRBV11-2
D gene: .

CDR3 DNA: TGTGCCAGCAGCTTGAGGGACAGGGAGGACACCGGGGAGCTGTTTTTT
CDR3 protein: CASSLRDREDTGELFF
clone size: .
J gene: TRBJ2-2
V gene: TRBV5-8
D gene: TRBD1

CDR3 DNA: TGTGCCAGCAGTTTAGCAGGGACCCAGTACTTC
CDR3 protein: CASSLAGTQYF
clone size: once
J gene: TRBJ2-5
V gene: TRBV11-2
D gene: .

CDR3 DNA: TGTGCCAGCAGCCGCTCCCGAGGGGGGGCGGCCCAAGAGACCCAGTACTTC
CDR3 protein: CASSRSRGGAAQETQYF
clone size: many
J gene: TRBJ2-5
V gene: TRBV6-6
D gene: .

CDR3 DNA: TGTGCCAGCAGCTTAGCGGGAGCGGGGACCGGGGAGCTGTTTTTT
CDR3 protein: CASSLAGAGTGELFF
clone size: .
J gene: TRBJ2-2
V gene: TRBV7-9
D gene: TRBD2

CDR3 DNA: TGCGCCAGCAGCCAGCCCCCCTTAGCGTCGGAGCGGGAGGCAGATACGGAGTATTTT
CDR3 protein: CASSQPPLASEREADTEYF
clone size: once
J gene: TRBJ2-3
V gene: TRBV4-1
D gene: TRBD2

CDR3 DNA: TGCGCCAGCAGCACCGACAGGGGCACAGATACGCAGTATTTT
CDR3 protein: CASSTDRGTDTQYF
clone size: .
J gene: TRBJ2-3
V gene: TRBV5-1
D gene: TRBD1

CDR3 DNA: TGTGCCAGCAGCCGGCAGGGGGCAGGTGATACGCAGTATTTT
CDR3 protein: CASSRQGAGDTQYF
clone size: medium-sized
J gene: TRBJ2-3
V gene: TRBV11-2
D gene: TRBD1

CDR3 DNA: TGTGCCAGCAGCCCACTTTTGGGCGGCCGTGGCTACACCTTC
CDR3 protein: CASSPLLGGRGYTF
clone size: few
J gene: TRBJ1-2
V gene: TRBV28
D gene: .

CDR3 DNA: TGTGCCAGCAGTCGCTTAGGGCGAGGTGAAGGGCCTAGGGAGCAGTACTTC
CDR3 protein: CASSRLGRGEGPREQYF
clone size: .
J gene: TRBJ2-7
V gene: TRBV27
D gene: .

CDR3 DNA: TGTGCCAGCAGTTACTTTTCAGTTAGCCACGTGGCCCCCGTAATAGGCTATGGCTACACCTTC
CDR3 protein: CASSYFSVSHVAPVIGYGYTF
clone size: .
J gene: TRBJ1-2
V gene: TRBV6-5
D gene: .

CDR3 DNA: TGTGCCACCAGTGGTGGAGCGGGAGGGCTGGCCGAGCAGTTCTTC
CDR3 protein: CATSGGAGGLAEQFF
clone size: .
J gene: TRBJ2-1
V gene: TRBV24-1
D gene: TRBD2

CDR3 DNA: TGCAGCGCCGAGGGACGGGAGTATCCCTACGAGCAGTTCTTC
CDR3 protein: CSAEGREYPYEQFF
clone size: .
J gene: TRBJ2-1
V gene: TRBV29-1
D gene: .

CDR3 DNA: TGCAGCGCACCGGGACAGGGAAACACCGAGGAGCTGTTTTTT
CDR3 protein: CSAPGQGNTEELFF
clone size: .
J gene: TRBJ2-2
V gene: TRBV29-1
D gene: TRBD1

CDR3 DNA: TGTACCAGCAGCCCTATAGCGGGAGGCTACAATGAGCAGTTCTTC
CDR3 protein: CTSSPIAGGYNEQFF
clone size: .
J gene: TRBJ2-1
V gene: TRBV5-6
D gene: TRBD2

CDR3 DNA: TGTGCCAGCTCACGGGCGAACAATGAGCAGTTCTTC
CDR3 protein: CASSRANNEQFF
clone size: .
J gene: TRBJ2-1
V gene: TRBV18
D gene: .

CDR3 DNA: TGTGCCAACAGCTTAAGGAGGGTCGGGGGTGAACAGTTCTTC
CDR3 protein: CANSLRRVGGEQFF
clone size: few
J gene: TRBJ2-1
V gene: TRBV11-2
D gene: .

CDR3 DNA: TGTGCCAGCAGCTTATCGCTAGCGGGAGAGACCCAGTACTTC
CDR3 protein: CASSLSLAGETQYF
clone size: medium-sized
J gene: TRBJ2-5
V gene: TRBV11-2
D gene: TRBD2

CDR3 DNA: TGCAGCGTCCGGGGACTAGCGGTAAACTCCTACGAGCAGTACTTC
CDR3 protein: CSVRGLAVNSYEQYF
clone size: many
J gene: TRBJ2-7
V gene: TRBV29-1
D gene: TRBD2

CDR3 DNA: TGTGCCAGCAGCATGCCGGGACTAGGGGCCCACGAGCAGTACTTC
CDR3 protein: CASSMPGLGAHEQYF
clone size: .
J gene: TRBJ2-7
V gene: TRBV5-4
D gene: TRBD2

CDR3 DNA: TGTGCTAGCAGCCGGGGCCTCAGGGGGGTTTTCTTT
CDR3 protein: CASSRGLRGVFF
clone size: .
J gene: TRBJ1-1
V gene: TRBV12-3/TRBV12-4
D gene: TRBD1

CDR3 DNA: TGTGCCAGCAGCTTAGACAGGGATAAGACCTTATATTTT
CDR3 protein: CASSLDRDKTLYF
clone size: .
J gene: TRBJ1-3
V gene: TRBV11-2
D gene: .

CDR3 DNA: TGTGCCAGCAGTGAAGGTGTCGGGGATGAGCAGTTCTTC
CDR3 protein: CASSEGVGDEQFF
clone size: many
J gene: TRBJ2-1
V gene: TRBV6-1
D gene: .

CDR3 DNA: TGTGCCAGCAGCGAAGGCTTACTAGCGGGAGGTGGGAGTGGCTCAGATACGCAGTACTTT
CDR3 protein: CASSEGLLAGGGSGSDTQYF
clone size: .
J gene: TRBJ2-3
V gene: TRBV21-1
D gene: .

CDR3 DNA: TGCAGCGTTGCAGACAGAGAAGCTTTCTTT
CDR3 protein: CSVADREAFF
clone size: many
J gene: TRBJ1-1
V gene: TRBV29-1
D gene: .